These 29 T cell receptor beta chains were sequenced from one sample in a study of post-analysis software for immune sequencing data. Study-wide points: Included in a set of roughly five TRBV segments more frequent in patients than controls were TRBV5-6, TRBV5-1 and TRBV20-1.

These TCRs are of unknown antigen specificity. Unique-molecular-identifier-tagged TCR beta cDNA libraries were used. TCRdb redid the calling of the PCR reads with MiXCR, one entry per CDR3 protein. Of hundreds of thousands of distinct CDR3 sequences listed, approximately 57% are singletons. The sequencing input was blood. The receptors derive from a girl aged 10-17 years with multiple sclerosis.

This clonotype was detected ten times or more. The chain uses TRBV12-3 or TRBV12-4 and TRBJ2-7, with TRBD1 as a possible D gene (6 bases). The ends were cut back, 5 bases at V and 0 bases at J, with 8 bases in the middle. This CDR3 region has 13 residues. The CDR3 DNA reads as TGTGCCAGCAGTCTACAGGGCTCCTACGAGCAGTACTTC. This translates into CASSLQGSYEQYF.

The V gene is TRBV20-1, the J gene TRBJ1-5, with no clear D. The germline V gene encodes CDR1 DFQATT and CDR2 SNEGSKA (reference sequence). This CDR3 comprises 15 residues. Trimming took 3 bases from V and 1 from J, leaving 13 bases between them. CDR3 DNA: TGCAGTGCTAGTGAGGAGGTGCACAGCAATCAGCCCCAGCATTTT. It codes for CSASEEVHSNQPQHF.

The chain combines TRBV7-6 with TRBJ2-4, with D unclear. The CDR3 runs to 17 residues. Germline CDR1 reads SGHVS; CDR2 reads FNYEAQ. V was cut by 2 bases and J by 1 base, with 15 bases left in between. Here the CDR3 reads CASSLWAGRTAKNIQYF. CDR3 DNA sequence: TGTGCCAGCAGCTTATGGGCAGGACGCACGGCCAAAAACATTCAGTACTTC.

This chain joins TRBV29-1 and TRBJ2-7; tentative D call: TRBD2 (5 bases). The CDR3 has 17 amino acids. CDR1 SQVTM and CDR2 ANQGSEA come from the germline V gene. V was shortened by 2 bases and J by 7 bases, with 27 bases between the two germline ends. CDR3: CSVETWERRSSYNEQYF. In DNA, the CDR3 is TGCAGCGTTGAAACTTGGGAACGGAGGAGCTCCTACAATGAGCAGTACTTC.

The chain links TRBV5-1 to TRBJ2-7, with D perhaps TRBD2 (6 bases). This CDR3 has 14 residues. V gave up 4 bases and J gave up 6 bases, with 17 bases separating them. Germline V gene data show CDR1 as SGHRS and CDR2 as YFSETQ. The CDR3: CASSMGGERFEQYF. CDR3 in DNA: TGCGCCAGCAGCATGGGGGGAGAACGGTTCGAGCAGTACTTC. Based on the CDR3 plus reference TRBV5-1 and TRBJ2-7, the full variable domain is KAGVTQTPRYLIKTRGQQVTLSCSPISGHRSVSWYQQTPGQGLQFLFEYFSETQRNKGNFPGRFSGRQFSNSRSEMNVSTLELGDSALYLCASSMGGERFEQYFGPGTRLTVT.

This chain uses TRBV28 with TRBJ1-4; a possible D gene is TRBD1 (5 bases). The CDR3 runs 15 residues. CDR1 and CDR2 from the germline V gene are MDHEN and SYDVKM. V dropped 3 bases and J dropped 5 bases, with 13 bases sitting between them. Here the CDR3 reads CASSLVSGPNEKLFF. The CDR3, as DNA: TGTGCCAGCAGTTTGGTATCAGGGCCCAATGAAAAACTGTTTTTT.

V is TRBV7-9 and J is TRBJ1-1; unclear D gene. The CDR3 extends over 11 amino acids. Deletions cut 8 bases from V and 3 bases from J, with 7 bases between. Germline V gene sequence: CDR1 SEHNR, CDR2 FQNEAQ (reference sequence). The CDR3 DNA reads TGTGCCAGCGTCAAAGACACTGAAGCTTTCTTT. Its translation is CASVKDTEAFF.

This sequence joins TRBV29-1 and TRBJ1-1; 9 nucleotides line up with TRBD1. The CDR3 loop spans 15 amino acids. Trimming cost V 4 bases and J 2 bases; bases outside gene matches: 8. Germline V gene lookup returns CDR1 SQVTM and CDR2 ANQGSEA. CDR3 region: CSVGPRTGDNTEAFF. CDR3 nucleotides: TGCAGCGTTGGGCCCCGGACAGGGGACAACACTGAAGCTTTCTTT.

This clonotype was detected only once. The chain combines TRBV4-2 with TRBJ2-3; 8 bases fit TRBD1. This CDR3 comprises 12 residues. Germline assignment: CDR1 LGHNA and CDR2 YNFKEQ. V dropped 5 bases and J dropped 7; count of bases not matched to a gene: 2. The CDR3 DNA follows: TGTGCCAGCAGCGACAGGGGTAATACGCAGTATTTT. It translates to CASSDRGNTQYF.

The chain recombines TRBV20-1 with TRBJ2-1; D remains ambiguous. Trimming cost V 1 base and J 4 bases, with 17 bases left between them. The CDR3 has 16 amino acids. Germline loops: CDR1 DFQATT, CDR2 SNEGSKA (reference sequence). CDR3: CSARVISGAFYNEQFF. CDR3 coding DNA: TGCAGTGCTAGAGTCATATCAGGAGCGTTTTACAATGAGCAGTTCTTC.

The CDR3 reads CATRGRAEAFF. CDR3 bases: TGTGCCACCAGGGGTAGGGCTGAAGCTTTCTTT. The V and J genes are TRBV15 and TRBJ1-1, with no clear D. The CDR3 loop spans 11 amino acids. Germline values: CDR1 LNHNV, CDR2 YYDKDF (reference sequence). The V end lost 6 bases, the J end lost 6 bases, and 8 bases lay between the germline ends.

The gene calls are TRBV6-5 and TRBJ2-3; D remains ambiguous. This CDR3 contains 18 residues. The germline V gene encodes CDR1 MNHEY and CDR2 SVGAGI. Trimming shortened V by 2 bases and J by 3 bases, and 21 bases separated the two germline ends. CDR3 residues: CASSYRHTAGTRTDTQYF. The CDR3 DNA sequence: TGTGCCAGCAGTTACCGGCATACTGCAGGTACACGGACAGATACGCAGTATTTT.

V gene TRBV19 combines with J gene TRBJ1-1; 8 positions agree with TRBD1. The length of the CDR3 is 13 residues. The junction had 11 bases not matched to a gene; V was cut back by 6 bases and J by 11 bases. Germline-derived CDR1 and CDR2 are LNHDA and SQIVND (reference sequence). CDR3 residues: CASSLAGGGRAFF. CDR3 sequence (DNA): TGTGCCAGTAGCTTGGCAGGGGGCGGCCGTGCTTTCTTT.

The CDR3 nucleotides read TGTGCCCCCGCGAGGGAACTAGCGGGAGACCCTACGGGGTACGGGCAGTACTTC. It is translated as CAPARELAGDPTGYGQYF. This chain connects TRBV6-4 to TRBJ2-5; TRBD2 matches 11 bases. The CDR3 has 18 amino acids. The germline V gene encodes CDR1 MRHNA and CDR2 SNTAGT. With V trimmed by 11 bases and J by 11 bases, 28 bases remained unmatched.

This rearrangement joins TRBV9 to TRBJ2-1; 7 nucleotides align to TRBD1. CDR3 length: 15 amino acids. Germline V CDR1 and CDR2: SGDLS, YYNGEE. V lost 2 bases and J lost 5; bases outside the gene matches: 7. The CDR3 DNA reads as TGTGCCAGCAGCGTCGACAGGGATCCTCACAATGAGCAGTTCTTC. Its protein product is CASSVDRDPHNEQFF.

This clonotype occurred a few times. The rearrangement uses TRBV20-1 and TRBJ2-7; D not resolved. Looked up from germline, CDR1 is DFQATT and CDR2 is SNEGSKA (reference sequence). V gave up 3 bases and J gave up 5 bases, with 14 bases separating them. The CDR3 covers 13 residues. The CDR3 protein is CSARAVQLHEQYF. The CDR3 DNA reads TGCAGTGCTAGGGCAGTCCAGCTCCACGAGCAGTACTTC.

V usage is TRBV29-1 and J usage is TRBJ1-2, with D uncertain. Germline CDR1 is SQVTM and CDR2 is ANQGSEA. This CDR3 is built from 11 residues. Trimming removed 5 bases from V and 8 bases from J, with 12 bases in between. Written as DNA, the CDR3 is TGCAGCGTTCTAGACCCAAACGGCTACACCTTC. It is translated as CSVLDPNGYTF.

V is TRBV6-6 and J is TRBJ2-2; D remains unclear. The length of the CDR3 is 12 residues. The V end was cut by 7 bases, the J end by 4 bases, with 7 bases between. Germline values: CDR1 MNHNY, CDR2 SVGAGI (reference sequence). The CDR3 loop is CASTSVTGELFF. CDR3 nucleotide sequence: TGTGCCAGCACCTCAGTCACCGGGGAGCTGTTTTTT.

The chain combines TRBV14 with TRBJ2-5; perhaps TRBD1 as D (6 bases). This CDR3 has 17 amino acids. Trimming removed 2 bases from V and 4 bases from J, with 20 bases in between. Per germline, CDR1 SGHDN and CDR2 FVKESK. The CDR3 sequence is CASSQRDMVLGRETQYF. The DNA of the CDR3 is TGTGCCAGCAGCCAACGGGACATGGTACTTGGGCGAGAGACCCAGTACTTC.

This sequence joins TRBV18 and TRBJ1-5; 11 bases match TRBD1. The CDR3 is 17 amino acids. Germline assignment: CDR1 KGHSH and CDR2 LQKENI. V lost 0 bases to trimming and J lost 4 bases; unmatched junction nucleotides: 5. CDR3 in DNA: TGTGCCAGCTCACCACCGGGGACAGGGGGACGGAATCAGCCCCAGCATTTT. It is translated as CASSPPGTGGRNQPQHF.

In regard to this clonotype: Mismatch with germline at one junction end may stem from a read error. The chain carries TRBV29-1 and TRBJ2-1; TRBD1 matches 11 bases. This CDR3 comprises 15 residues. Germline-derived CDR1 and CDR2 are SQVTM and ANQGSEA. CDR3 sequence reads: CSVERDRGAYNERFF. Here the CDR3 DNA reads TGCAGCGTTGAGAGGGACAGGGGGGCCTACAATGAGCGGTTCTTC.

The V and J genes are TRBV20-1 and TRBJ1-2; D unresolved. Germline CDR1 is DFQATT and CDR2 is SNEGSKA (reference sequence). The germline V and J ends were trimmed by 2 bases and 0 bases, with 7 bases remaining between them. The CDR3 has 13 residues. The CDR3 DNA is TGCAGTGCTAGATCTGAGGCTAACTATGGCTACACCTTC. Protein: CSARSEANYGYTF.

The chain joins TRBV14 to TRBJ2-3, with D perhaps being TRBD1 or TRBD2 (6 bases each). Germline loops: CDR1 SGHDN, CDR2 FVKESK. The ends were cut back, 1 base at V and 2 bases at J, with 16 bases in the middle. CDR3 length: 17 residues. DNA for the CDR3: TGTGCCAGCAGCCAAGCCCGACTAGGGGGTCTCACAGATACGCAGTATTTT. This encodes CASSQARLGGLTDTQYF.

This sequence joins TRBV5-1 and TRBJ2-7, with TRBD1 matching 8 bases. The CDR3 is 12 residues long. Germline V gene sequence: CDR1 SGHRS, CDR2 YFSETQ. Losses at the gene ends were 4 bases for V and 9 bases for J; bases not matched to a gene: 6. The DNA of the CDR3 is TGCGCCAGCAGCGACACAGGGGGGCGGCAGTACTTC. It is translated as CASSDTGGRQYF.

The CDR3 DNA follows: TGTGCCAGCAGCTTACTAGTCGAGCGCGAGCAGTACTTC. Its translation: CASSLLVEREQYF. This rearrangement joins TRBV7-6 to TRBJ2-4; D unclear. TRBJ2-7 explains the end of the DNA better; the J call may be wrong. There are 13 residues in the CDR3. Germline CDR1 is SGHVS and CDR2 is FNYEAQ.

This clonotype turned up a few times. The rearrangement uses TRBV5-1 and TRBJ2-1; 11 nucleotides match TRBD2. The CDR3 extends over 16 amino acids. CDR1 SGHRS and CDR2 YFSETQ come from the germline V gene. Germline trimming cut 4 bases from V and 4 bases from J; bases unmatched to any gene: 7. The CDR3 nucleotides read TGCGCCAGCAGCACCTTAGCGGGAGGGCCTTACAATGAGCAGTTCTTC. It codes for CASSTLAGGPYNEQFF. Complete variable domain (other parts from reference TRBV5-1 and TRBJ2-1): KAGVTQTPRYLIKTRGQQVTLSCSPISGHRSVSWYQQTPGQGLQFLFEYFSETQRNKGNFPGRFSGRQFSNSRSEMNVSTLELGDSALYLCASSTLAGGPYNEQFFGPGTRLTVL.

The chain joins TRBV4-2 to TRBJ2-3; 8 bases line up with TRBD1. Per the germline V gene, CDR1 is LGHNA and CDR2 is YNFKEQ. With 1 base clipped from V and 4 bases from J, the junction kept 13 bases outside the gene matches. This CDR3 region has 18 residues. The CDR3 DNA sequence: TGTGCCAGCAGCCAAGCGTCGATGACAGGGGCATTCCCAGATACGCAGTATTTT. Its translation: CASSQASMTGAFPDTQYF.

This clonotype was found a few times. The chain is built from TRBV20-1 and TRBJ2-4; D may be TRBD1 or TRBD2 (5 bases each). The end of the DNA fits TRBJ2-7 better, so the J call may be wrong. CDR1 is DFQATT and CDR2 is SNEGSKA in the germline V gene (reference sequence). The CDR3 runs 15 residues. The CDR3: CSARAPGAPGYEQYF. For the CDR3, the DNA is TGCAGTGCTAGAGCCCCCGGGGCCCCCGGCTACGAGCAGTACTTC.

V usage is TRBV29-1 and J usage is TRBJ2-7; D is perhaps TRBD2 (8 bases). Matching the DNA end better, TRBJ2-5 makes the J call doubtful. CDR1 and CDR2 (germline): SQVTM, ANQGSEA. This CDR3 spans 15 amino acids. This CDR3 reads CSTGAASGWQETQYF. The CDR3, as DNA: TGCAGCACAGGGGCGGCTAGCGGGTGGCAAGAGACCCAGTACTTC.